One sample yielded the 14 T cell receptor beta chains listed below, sequenced in a study of cytomegalovirus exposure and HLA in healthy donors (dated by TCRdb to about 2017). Receptors were amplified or captured by the immunoSEQ multiplex PCR assay. A mixture of 60 forward primers for TCR Vbeta segments and 13 reverse primers for TCR Jbeta segments was used in the multiplex PCR. The table comes from immuneACCESS by way of TCRdb, which keeps in-frame sequences with V and J called. Part of the clones is missing from these tables; in studies checked, under half for an unresolved V gene and the rest for unknown reasons. This sample has under 250,000 clones in its table, and approximately 80% of those were observed once. The top ten clonotypes cover 0.71% of the sample. Material: PBMCs. The receptor set was obtained from a boy aged 2 to 9 in good health and CMV-seronegative.

The CDR3 loop is CAWSTGGAGNQPQHF. The CDR3 DNA reads TGTGCCTGGAGTACAGGGGGAGCGGGCAATCAGCCCCAGCATTTT. The chain joins TRBV30 to TRBJ1-5, with 8 positions matching TRBD1. The CDR3 consists of 15 residues. V dropped 2 bases and J dropped 2; count of bases not matched to a gene: 5. The germline V gene encodes CDR1 GTSNPN and CDR2 SVGIG (reference sequence). Full variable domain (remainder filled in from reference TRBV30 and TRBJ1-5): SQTIHQWPATLVQPVGSPLSLECTVEGTSNPNLYWYRQAAGRGLQLLFYSVGIGQISSEVPQNLSASRPQDRQFILSSKKLLLSDSGFYLCAWSTGGAGNQPQHFGDGTRLSIL.

This clone was observed a few times. The gene calls are TRBV30 and TRBJ1-4, with 7 bases aligning to TRBD1. Trimming at V came to 4 bases and at J to 3 bases, leaving 5 bases not matched to a gene. The CDR3 spans 14 residues. Per germline, CDR1 GTSNPN and CDR2 SVGIG (reference sequence). For the CDR3, the DNA is TGTGCCTGGAACTCCGGGACAGCTAATGAAAAACTGTTTTTT. Its protein is CAWNSGTANEKLFF.

This clone is a singleton in its sample. J is TRBJ2-5 and V is TRBV6-5, with unresolved D. There are 15 residues in the CDR3. CDR1 MNHEY and CDR2 SVGAGI come from the germline V gene. V gave up 0 bases and J gave up 4 bases, with 12 bases separating them. CDR3 sequence reads: CASSYSISARETQYF. CDR3 nucleotides: TGTGCCAGCAGTTACTCGATTTCTGCTAGAGAGACCCAGTACTTC.

The V call is TRBV11-3, the J call TRBJ2-3; the match to TRBD2 covers 13 bases. The CDR3 loop spans 17 amino acids. J gave up 5 bases and V 5 bases, and 10 bases lay outside the gene matches. Per the germline V gene, CDR1 is SGHNT and CDR2 is YENEEA. CDR3 in DNA: TGTGCCAGCAGCAGAGGACTAGCGGGGGACCTAGGAGATACGCAGTATTTT. Translation: CASSRGLAGDLGDTQYF.

The CDR3 reads CASSMLAGGPDTQYF. The CDR3 DNA reads TGTGCCAGTAGTATGCTAGCGGGGGGGCCAGATACGCAGTATTTT. The chain uses TRBV19 and TRBJ2-3, with 12 bases that match TRBD2. The V gene end was trimmed by 3 bases and the J gene end by 4 bases; junction bases not matched to a gene: 2. The germline V gene encodes CDR1 LNHDA and CDR2 SQIVND (reference sequence). The CDR3 consists of 15 residues.

The chain links TRBV5-1 to TRBJ2-3; 13 bases align to TRBD2. The V gene's germline CDR1 is SGHRS and CDR2 YFSETQ. The CDR3 totals 17 residues. V was clipped by 4 bases and J by 5 bases; unmatched bases: 10. DNA of the CDR3: TGCGCCAGCAGCCCTGGGGGACTAGCGGGGATTTTAGATACGCAGTATTTT. Protein sequence: CASSPGGLAGILDTQYF.

J is TRBJ1-5 and V is TRBV19; D is possibly TRBD1 (6 bases). The V gene lost 11 bases and the J gene lost 1 base, with 15 bases spanning the gap. Germline CDR1 is LNHDA and CDR2 is SQIVND (reference sequence). The CDR3 loop spans 14 amino acids. CDR3 in DNA: TGTGCCGTAAGGGGGGGCTACAGCAATCAGCCCCAGCATTTT. This sequence encodes CAVRGGYSNQPQHF.

The chain links TRBV27 to TRBJ2-7, with 16 bases matching TRBD2. CDR1 is MNHEY and CDR2 is SMNVEV in the germline V gene (reference sequence). V shed 5 bases, J shed 5 bases, and the junction held 9 bases outside the gene matches. The CDR3 is 17 residues long. This chain's CDR3 is CASSPGLAGGPSDEQYF. CDR3 nucleotide sequence: TGTGCCAGCAGTCCGGGACTAGCGGGAGGGCCCTCGGACGAGCAGTACTTC.

The chain joins TRBV6-1 to TRBJ1-3; 9 nucleotides align to TRBD1. V was pared by 6 bases and J by 4 bases, with 7 bases of the junction left unmatched. The germline gives CDR1 MNHNS, CDR2 SASEGT. This CDR3 spans 15 amino acids. The CDR3: CASRQTGGTGNTIYF. The CDR3 DNA follows: TGTGCCAGCAGACAAACAGGGGGCACAGGAAACACCATATATTTT.

The V call is TRBV4-1, the J call TRBJ2-5, with D possibly TRBD2 on 6 matching bases. CDR1 MGHRA and CDR2 YSYEKL come from the germline V gene. The CDR3 length is 14 residues. Trimming took off 4 bases at V and 5 bases at J, with 14 bases between the two ends. CDR3 region: CASSPRLEWETQYF. The CDR3 bases are TGCGCCAGCAGCCCTCGACTAGAGTGGGAGACCCAGTACTTC.

This clone was observed a few times. The chain employs TRBV6-5 and TRBJ2-3, with a tentative D call TRBD1 (6 bases). The CDR3 is 13 residues long. The V and J ends lost 6 bases and 2 bases respectively, with 9 bases between them. The germline CDR1 and CDR2 sequences are MNHEY and SVGAGI. DNA of the CDR3: TGTGCCAGCAGCCGACAGGTCACAGATACGCAGTATTTT. Protein product: CASSRQVTDTQYF.

This chain uses TRBV5-6 with TRBJ1-2; possible D gene TRBD1, 5 bases. V lost 4 bases and J lost 3, with 10 bases in between. The germline CDR1 and CDR2 sequences are SGHDT and YYEEEE. This CDR3 contains 13 residues. The CDR3 coding sequence is TGTGCCAGCAGCCGAGGCAGGGACTATGGCTACACCTTC. This sequence encodes CASSRGRDYGYTF.

This rearrangement joins TRBV7-3 to TRBJ2-3; D not resolved. Germline CDR1 is SGHTA and CDR2 is FQGTGA. This CDR3 region has 13 residues. V shed 5 bases and J shed 3 bases, with 9 bases lying between them. The CDR3 loop reads CASSNSYTDTQYF. The CDR3 DNA reads TGTGCCAGCAGCAATAGCTATACAGATACGCAGTATTTT.

This clone has a handful of counts. The rearrangement uses TRBV5-4 and TRBJ2-5, with 8 positions matching TRBD2. CDR1 is SGHNT, CDR2 YYREEE, per germline (reference sequence). The CDR3 runs 14 residues. Unmatched junction bases numbered 5, after V lost 2 bases and J lost 5 bases. The DNA for the CDR3 is TGTGCCAGCAGCTTACGGGGGGGAGTGGAGACCCAGTACTTC. It is translated as CASSLRGGVETQYF.